What follows describes a single T cell receptor (beta chain). Its antigen is not known. Sequencing was performed with immunoSEQ multiplex PCR; in TCRdb, only in-frame clones are kept and a portion is missing. This sample has approximately 810,000 clones, with nearly 95% found just once. The sample originates from a study of shared clonotypes between healthy human individuals. Study-wide findings and caveats: Richness estimates generally favored naive over memory subsets. In contrast to clonotypes shared by all four donors, non-shared clonotypes had lower generation probabilities.

V was shortened by 3 bases and J by 2 bases, with 11 bases between the two germline ends. This CDR3 is built from 14 residues. Germline V gene sequence: CDR1 PRHDT, CDR2 FYEKMQ (reference sequence). Naive-designated CD8 cells lacked CD45RO, were positively enriched for CCR7, and omitted terminally differentiated effector memory CD45RA+ cells. Sequences were obtained from naive CD8+ T cells sorted from blood. The V call is TRBV13, the J call TRBJ2-7, with D perhaps TRBD1 or TRBD2 (6 bases each). This sequence originates from a man aged 30 to 39 in good health. The CDR3 DNA reads as TGTGCCAGCAGCTTGGAGGGACAAACCTACGAGCAGTACTTC. Translated: CASSLEGQTYEQYF.